The present T cell receptor beta chain was sequenced within a study of blood T cell repertoires in COVID-19. About the research overall: The cDNA or gDNA used as material had been derived from T cells, B-cell-depleted T cells, or PBMCs.

The CDR3 contains 15 residues. The V and J ends lost 5 bases and 2 bases respectively, with 13 bases between them. Germline V lookup: CDR1 MDHEN, CDR2 SYDVKM. TCRdb's copy holds only in-frame clones and misses some; the assay was immunoSEQ multiplex PCR. This table holds hundreds of thousands of clones, around 91% found once. This chain connects TRBV28 to TRBJ1-5, with a possible D match to TRBD1 (6 bases). This TCR derives from an older woman with acute or convalescent COVID-19. Sequences were obtained from peripheral blood. As DNA, the CDR3 is TGTGCCAGCAGTCCATCAGGGGAAGGCAATCAGCCCCAGCATTTT. The encoded protein is CASSPSGEGNQPQHF.